This passage covers 26 T cell receptor beta chains from one sample sequenced in a study of blood T cells in healthy people across ages. The authors ran a second PCR of roughly 7 to 11 cycles using a sample-barcoded 5' primer and a J-beta primer mix. In TCRdb, the 5' RACE reads were re-called with MiXCR into one record per CDR3 protein. Among some 1.8 million distinct CDR3 sequences listed, 30% to 40% were seen once. Material: blood. These receptor sequences come from a human donor in good health.

This clonotype was observed once. The V and J genes are TRBV11-2 and TRBJ2-2; 8 bases are shared with TRBD1. CDR1 and CDR2 (germline): SGHAT, FQNNGV. This CDR3 has 16 amino acids. Trimming at V came to 2 bases and at J to 7 bases, leaving 9 bases not matched to a gene. The chain's CDR3 is CASSLSGQGAIGELFF. For the CDR3, the DNA is TGTGCCAGCAGCTTATCGGGGCAGGGGGCGATCGGGGAGCTGTTTTTT.

The rearrangement joins TRBV5-1 to TRBJ1-2; D unresolved. Germline loops: CDR1 SGHRS, CDR2 YFSETQ. V shed 4 bases and J shed 6 bases, with 13 bases lying between them. CDR3 length equals 13 residues. The CDR3 loop is CASSNRTAHGYTF. Here the CDR3 DNA reads TGCGCCAGCAGCAACCGAACAGCGCATGGCTACACCTTC.

The gene calls are TRBV4-1 and TRBJ2-3; 10 nucleotides match TRBD1. The CDR3 runs 15 residues. The junction had 8 bases not matched to a gene; V was cut back by 3 bases and J by 8 bases. Per germline, CDR1 MGHRA and CDR2 YSYEKL. This chain's CDR3 is CASSHAGTGDRTQYF. As DNA, the CDR3 is TGCGCCAGCAGCCATGCCGGGACAGGGGATCGTACGCAGTATTTT.

V is TRBV28 and J is TRBJ2-3; no clear D. The CDR3 sequence is 14 residues long. The V end was cut by 4 bases, the J end by 8 bases, with 16 bases between. Germline CDR1 and CDR2: MDHEN and SYDVKM. CDR3 nucleotide sequence: TGTGCCAGCAGTTCCCCCTATAGTTTGGGTACGCAGTATTTT. Translated: CASSSPYSLGTQYF.

The V and J genes are TRBV20-1 and TRBJ1-2; 7 positions match TRBD1. In germline, CDR1 is DFQATT, CDR2 SNEGSKA (reference sequence). This CDR3 has 14 amino acids. Trimming cost V 4 bases and J 0 bases; bases outside gene matches: 5. CDR3 sequence reads: CSANYRGPNYGYTF. In nucleotides, the CDR3 is TGCAGTGCTAATTACAGGGGACCTAACTATGGCTACACCTTC.

The chain combines TRBV24-1 with TRBJ2-5, with a weak D call TRBD1 (6 bases). This CDR3 comprises 14 residues. Germline assignment: CDR1 KGHDR and CDR2 SFDVKD. V was clipped by 3 bases and J by 5 bases, with 12 bases between them. CDR3 DNA sequence: TGTGCCACCAGTGATCCACAGGGCGGCGAGACCCAGTACTTC. It specifies CATSDPQGGETQYF.

This chain uses TRBV4-1 with TRBJ2-1, with a possible D match to TRBD1 (5 bases). The CDR3 totals 16 residues. V dropped 1 base and J dropped 2 bases, with 12 bases sitting between them. Germline V lookup: CDR1 MGHRA, CDR2 YSYEKL. CDR3 loop: CASSQAGSVPYNEQFF. CDR3 bases: TGCGCCAGCAGCCAAGCAGGGTCGGTCCCCTACAATGAGCAGTTCTTC.

V and J are TRBV2 and TRBJ2-1; no definite D call. Between the trimmed V and J ends, which lost 6 bases and 5 bases, there was a span of 8 bases. CDR3 size: 12 residues. CDR1 is SNHLY, CDR2 FYNNEI, per germline. For the CDR3, the DNA is TGTGCCAGCAGAATTGGGAACAATGAGCAGTTCTTC. Protein: CASRIGNNEQFF.

This clonotype was seen a few times. V is TRBV4-2 and J is TRBJ2-5, with 7 bases fitting TRBD2. CDR1 and CDR2 from the germline V gene are LGHNA and YNFKEQ. The CDR3 length is 14 residues. Trimming at V came to 4 bases and at J to 3 bases, leaving 5 bases not matched to a gene. The CDR3 coding sequence is TGTGCCAGCAGCCCTACTAGCGATGAAGAGACCCAGTACTTC. Translation gives CASSPTSDEETQYF.

The sample holds a few counts of this clonotype. The rearrangement joins TRBV4-3 to TRBJ1-2; D unclear. Looked up from germline, CDR1 is LGHNA and CDR2 is YSLEER. V was cut by 1 base and J by 4 bases, with 10 bases left in between. The CDR3 contains 14 residues. DNA for the CDR3: TGCGCCAGCAGCCAAGGCACCGCGCTCTATGGCTACACCTTC. It specifies CASSQGTALYGYTF.

The chain is built from TRBV7-2 and TRBJ1-1; possible D gene TRBD1, 5 bases. CDR3 length: 15 amino acids. The V gene's germline CDR1 is SGHTA and CDR2 FQGNSA. Trimming cost V 2 bases and J 6 bases, with 16 bases left between them. CDR3 loop: CASSLPPVQGAEAFF. CDR3 sequence (DNA): TGTGCCAGCAGCTTACCCCCCGTCCAAGGGGCTGAAGCTTTCTTT.

This clonotype has a count of ten or more. At one end, the junction sequence differs from germline, possibly due to a read error. The chain combines TRBV5-1 with TRBJ2-7; D tentatively reads TRBD1 or TRBD2 (5 bases each). The CDR3 is made up of 15 amino acids. Germline CDR1 reads SGHRS; CDR2 reads YFSETQ. CDR3 in DNA: TGTGCCAGCAGCTTAGAGGGGCAGAGCTCCTACGAGCAGTACTTC. Protein: CASSLEGQSSYEQYF. Looking up the rest from reference TRBV5-1 and TRBJ2-7 gives the full variable domain: KAGVTQTPRYLIKTRGQQVTLSCSPISGHRSVSWYQQTPGQGLQFLFEYFSETQRNKGNFPGRFSGRQFSNSRSEMNVSTLELGDSALYLCASSLEGQSSYEQYFGPGTRLTVT.

CDR3 protein: CASSLGRGPRRGPSYEQYF. The CDR3 bases are TGCGCCAGCAGCTTGGGTCGTGGGCCTCGCAGGGGGCCATCCTACGAGCAGTACTTC. The chain uses TRBV5-1 and TRBJ2-7; TRBD1 agrees at 8 bases. This CDR3 has 19 amino acids. Germline V CDR1 and CDR2: SGHRS, YFSETQ. V was pared by 0 bases and J by 1 base, with 15 bases of the junction left unmatched.

This clonotype was counted between two and nine times. V gene TRBV5-1 combines with J gene TRBJ2-7, with D perhaps matching TRBD1 or TRBD2 (5 bases each). The CDR3 contains 15 residues. From germline, CDR1 is SGHRS and CDR2 YFSETQ. The V gene lost 4 bases and the J gene lost 4 bases, with 18 bases spanning the gap. The CDR3 region has the DNA TGCGCCAGCAGCCTCACCGGGACGGAAGGTTACGAGCAGTACTTC. This translates into CASSLTGTEGYEQYF.

The CDR3 protein is CASSLSMSGNTEAFF. The CDR3, as DNA: TGTGCCAGCAGCTTAAGTATGTCGGGGAACACTGAAGCTTTCTTT. The rearrangement joins TRBV13 to TRBJ1-1; D gene ambiguous. This CDR3 contains 15 residues. Germline V CDR1 and CDR2: PRHDT, FYEKMQ (reference sequence). Trimming shortened V by 2 bases and J by 1 base, and 11 bases separated the two germline ends. Filled out from reference TRBV13 and TRBJ1-1, the complete variable domain reads AAGVIQSPRHLIKEKRETATLKCYPIPRHDTVYWYQQGPGQDPQFLISFYEKMQSDKGSIPDRFSAQQFSDYHSELNMSSLELGDSALYFCASSLSMSGNTEAFFGQGTRLTVV.

The chain uses TRBV30 and TRBJ2-5; D possibly matches TRBD1 or TRBD2 (7 bases each). Per germline, CDR1 GTSNPN and CDR2 SVGIG (reference sequence). The CDR3 runs to 14 residues. V was shortened by 1 base and J by 2 bases, with 11 bases between the two germline ends. The DNA for the CDR3 is TGTGCCTGGAGTGGCGGGGGACAGCAAGAGACCCAGTACTTC. It codes for CAWSGGGQQETQYF.

The chain couples TRBV7-9 to TRBJ2-7; weak D call: TRBD1 (6 bases). The germline V and J ends were trimmed by 1 base and 7 bases, with 20 bases remaining between them. Germline values: CDR1 SEHNR, CDR2 FQNEAQ (reference sequence). The CDR3 runs to 16 residues. The CDR3 DNA reads TGTGCCAGCAGCTTAGGATCAGGGGCTCAAGCAGGAGAGCAGTACTTC. Its translation: CASSLGSGAQAGEQYF.

This clonotype was recorded a few times. This sequence joins TRBV7-9 and TRBJ2-1, with D possibly being TRBD1 (6 bases). V was cut by 4 bases and J by 13 bases, with 11 bases left in between. CDR3 length: 11 residues. Germline-derived CDR1 and CDR2 are SEHNR and FQNEAQ (reference sequence). The CDR3 region has the DNA TGTGCCAGCAGCTACCAAGGGGGTCAGTTCTTC. Translated, it gives CASSYQGGQFF.

This clonotype was counted only a few times. The chain recombines TRBV4-3 with TRBJ1-1; D unclear. The germline V gene has CDR1 LGHNA and CDR2 YSLEER. The CDR3 has 16 residues. V shed 4 bases and J shed 0 bases, with 15 bases lying between them. CDR3 coding DNA: TGCGCCAGCAGCCCCCGGGAGGGCTCGGTGAACACTGAAGCTTTCTTT. This sequence encodes CASSPREGSVNTEAFF.

This chain connects TRBV9 to TRBJ2-1; tentative D call: TRBD2 (6 bases). CDR3 length: 10 amino acids. V lost 7 bases and J lost 11, with 10 bases in between. Germline V CDR1 and CDR2: SGDLS, YYNGEE. The CDR3: CASGREKQFF. As DNA, the CDR3 is TGTGCCAGCGGACGGGAGAAGCAGTTCTTC.

This chain uses TRBV7-2 with TRBJ2-5, with TRBD1 as a possible D gene (5 bases). Germline loops: CDR1 SGHTA, CDR2 FQGNSA. The CDR3 runs 14 residues. The ends were cut back, 6 bases at V and 0 bases at J, with 11 bases in the middle. The CDR3 DNA reads as TGTGCCAGCAGGTTAAGACAGTACCAAGAGACCCAGTACTTC. Translating it yields CASRLRQYQETQYF.

On this clonotype: At one boundary the junction diverges from the germline segment, which might be a read error. The rearrangement links TRBV20-1 to TRBJ2-5; 9 bases agree with TRBD1. The J call is in doubt because the DNA end fits TRBJ2-7 better. CDR3 length equals 13 residues. Germline CDR1 DFQATT, CDR2 SNEGSKA (reference sequence). The CDR3 coding sequence is TGCAGTGCCAGAGGACAGGGGATGGGCGAGCAGTACTTC. Amino acid sequence: CSARGQGMGEQYF.

The chain recombines TRBV6-1 with TRBJ2-1; D possibly corresponds to TRBD2 (5 bases). V dropped 4 bases and J dropped 0 bases, with 10 bases sitting between them. The germline V gene has CDR1 MNHNS and CDR2 SASEGT. The CDR3 is 15 amino acids. CDR3: CASSGWESSYNEQFF. The CDR3 DNA is TGTGCCAGCAGTGGGTGGGAGAGCTCCTACAATGAGCAGTTCTTC.

This rearrangement joins TRBV28 to TRBJ1-2; 7 bases fit TRBD1. The CDR3 has 17 amino acids. Germline trimming cut 2 bases from V and 1 base from J; bases unmatched to any gene: 10. Germline loops: CDR1 MDHEN, CDR2 SYDVKM. CDR3 sequence reads: CASSLIGTAPNNYGYTF. Written as DNA, the CDR3 is TGTGCCAGCAGTTTAATTGGGACAGCACCTAATAACTATGGCTACACCTTC.

V usage is TRBV29-1 and J usage is TRBJ2-3; unclear D gene. Trimming stripped 4 bases from V and 3 bases from J, with 14 bases between. Germline assignment: CDR1 SQVTM and CDR2 ANQGSEA. The CDR3 runs 14 residues. The CDR3 region has the DNA TGCAGCGTTGGGGCAGTCGGCCGGACAGATACGCAGTATTTT. Amino acid sequence: CSVGAVGRTDTQYF.

The CDR3 nucleotides read TGTGCCAGCTCGGTCCTTATGGGCTACGAGCAGTACTTC. Encoded protein: CASSVLMGYEQYF. This rearrangement joins TRBV7-8 to TRBJ2-7, with no clear D. Germline V CDR1 and CDR2: SGHVS, FQNEAQ. This CDR3 contains 13 residues. With 8 bases removed from V and 3 bases from J, the gap between germline ends came to 14 bases.